What follows describes a single T cell receptor (beta chain). Its antigen is currently not known. Base qualities are not recorded, but no much larger clone differs from it by a single base. This sample stems from a study of blood T cell repertoires in COVID-19 (dated by TCRdb to 2018 to 2021). Context from the whole study: Samples from collaborators originated in the United States, Italy and Spain and spanned both the acute and convalescent phases of COVID-19. The material from the prospective study consisted of cDNA or gDNA derived from T cells, B-cell-depleted T cells, or PBMCs. Deeply sampled blood TCRbeta repertoires from subjects exposed to, actively infected with, or recovered from COVID-19 were included in the dataset. The repertoires were released in a freely available public database meant as a resource for research on the immune response to SARS-CoV-2. Samples were obtained from the ongoing ImmuneRACE study (first 160 participants) and from 950 to 1,500 subjects provided by 6 global collaborators. The sample metadata nearly always contained a de-identified subject ID, COVID-19 status, age in years and sex. Where available, HLA class I and class II types were taken from metadata supplied by the sample provider and were not determined by assay-based typing. The full study reports these points: The quantity of clinical and demographic metadata differed by source and by participant and was supplied without curation.

Collaborating institutions collected whole blood in K2EDTA tubes following their own protocols. For TCRbeta analysis, collaborator samples were shipped as frozen whole blood, as isolated PBMCs, or as DNA extracted from either sample type. The immunoSEQ Assay, a bias-controlled multiplex PCR, was used to amplify TCRbeta CDR3 regions from genomic DNA. The paper's data handling went like this. Nucleated cell counts per sample were estimated from amplification of reference gene primers within the assay. Sequence reads were collapsed and filtered to measure the absolute abundance of every unique TCRbeta CDR3 rearrangement. For each sample, productive Simpson clonality was calculated as the square root of Simpson's diversity index over productive rearrangements. TCRdb holds this immuneACCESS table with in-frame rearrangements only. Some clones are missing; in checked studies, unresolved V genes explain under half, and the rest has no known cause. V, J and clone size were drawn from that table, and D and trimming were deduced from the DNA. The sample profile shows some 120,000 clones; around four fifths of them were found once. The ten largest clones capture approximately 25% of the sample.

V is shortened by 3 bases, J by 3 bases, and the region joining them spans 14 bases. CDR1 GTSNPN and CDR2 SVGIG are derived from the germline V gene (reference sequence). Counted from cysteine to phenylalanine, this CDR3 has 14 amino acids. Only CDR3 DNA is held: 42 bases, read in frame from base 1. This clonotype was sampled from a human donor in a cohort sampled during active COVID-19. The rearranged segments are TRBV30 and TRBJ2-5, with TRBD1 perhaps the D gene, on 5 matching bases. The sample taken for sequencing was peripheral blood. CDR3 sequence: CAWSYGQTKETQYF. The DNA sequence reads TGTGCCTGGAGCTACGGACAAACTAAAGAGACCCAGTACTTC.